The 31 T cell receptor beta chains in this list originate from one sample, sequenced in a study of blood T cell repertoires in COVID-19. Some clones are missing from TCRdb's copy, which holds only in-frame ones; the method was immunoSEQ multiplex PCR. The sample has 100,000 to 130,000 clones, 80% seen once. Source material: peripheral blood. The receptors stem from a man aged 65 to 79 with acute or convalescent COVID-19.

This CDR3 is CASSSQGAETQYF. The CDR3 DNA reads as TGCGCCAGCAGCTCCCAGGGGGCTGAGACCCAGTACTTC. This chain joins TRBV5-1 and TRBJ2-5, with TRBD1 matching 8 bases. The CDR3 length is 13 residues. The V and J ends lost 3 bases and 5 bases, in that order; junction bases with no gene match: 3. Germline assignment: CDR1 SGHRS and CDR2 YFSETQ.

The rearrangement joins TRBV14 to TRBJ1-2; D not resolved. Germline V gives CDR1 SGHDN, CDR2 FVKESK. The length of the CDR3 is 13 residues. Trimming removed 4 bases from V and 4 bases from J, with 10 bases in between. The CDR3 coding sequence is TGTGCCAGCAGCCCCATGGCCCTCTATGGCTACACCTTC. It specifies CASSPMALYGYTF. Together with reference TRBV14 and TRBJ1-2, the CDR3 gives the full variable domain: EAGVTQFPSHSVIEKGQTVTLRCDPISGHDNLYWYRRVMGKEIKFLLHFVKESKQDESGMPNNRFLAERTGGTYSTLKVQPAELEDSGVYFCASSPMALYGYTFGSGTRLTVV.

The chain has TRBV3-1 (or the pseudogene TRBV3-2) and TRBJ1-6, with TRBD1 identical over 7 bases. The germline gives CDR1 LGHDT, CDR2 YNNKEL (reference sequence). The CDR3 spans 13 residues. V lost 8 bases, J lost 5 bases, and 3 bases stayed unmatched. The CDR3 region is CASATGDNSPLHF. The DNA for the CDR3 is TGTGCCAGCGCAACAGGGGATAATTCACCCCTCCACTTT.

V gene TRBV7-2 combines with J gene TRBJ2-3; D unresolved. This CDR3 has 14 residues. Per germline, CDR1 SGHTA and CDR2 FQGNSA. Between the trimmed V and J ends, which lost 5 bases and 0 bases, there was a span of 9 bases. The CDR3 here is CASSVRRSTDTQYF. CDR3 coding DNA: TGTGCCAGCAGCGTGAGGCGAAGCACAGATACGCAGTATTTT.

V usage is TRBV7-2 and J usage is TRBJ1-1; no clear D gene. The CDR3 consists of 15 residues. V lost 1 base to trimming and J lost 3 bases, with 12 bases between them. Germline CDR1 and CDR2: SGHTA and FQGNSA. The chain's CDR3 is CASSLGWLSDTEAFF. CDR3 DNA sequence: TGTGCCAGCAGCTTAGGCTGGTTGAGCGACACTGAAGCTTTCTTT.

The V gene is TRBV5-4, the J gene TRBJ1-3; 9 bases are a match to TRBD1. The CDR3 covers 17 residues. The germline gives CDR1 SGHNT, CDR2 YYREEE (reference sequence). The junction had 4 bases not matched to a gene; V was cut back by 0 bases and J by 0 bases. In nucleotides, the CDR3 is TGTGCCAGCAGCTTGGTACAGGGGGCTTCCTCTGGAAACACCATATATTTT. Residues: CASSLVQGASSGNTIYF. Together with reference TRBV5-4 and TRBJ1-3, the CDR3 gives the full variable domain: ETGVTQSPTHLIKTRGQQVTLRCSSQSGHNTVSWYQQALGQGPQFIFQYYREEENGRGNFPPRFSGLQFPNYSSELNVNALELDDSALYLCASSLVQGASSGNTIYFGEGSWLTVV.

This sequence joins TRBV19 and TRBJ2-7, with TRBD2 identical over 9 bases. Germline trimming cut 5 bases from V and 2 bases from J; bases unmatched to any gene: 4. The germline gives CDR1 LNHDA, CDR2 SQIVND (reference sequence). The length of the CDR3 is 14 residues. CDR3 DNA sequence: TGTGCCAGTAGTTCGGGACTAGCAACCTACGAGCAGTACTTC. Its protein product is CASSSGLATYEQYF.

This clone was seen a handful of times. The chain couples TRBV7-8 to TRBJ1-5; TRBD1 aligns across 9 bases. V lost 2 bases to trimming and J lost 7 bases; unmatched junction nucleotides: 9. The CDR3 is 16 amino acids. Germline-derived CDR1 and CDR2 are SGHVS and FQNEAQ. The CDR3 DNA sequence: TGTGCCAGCAGCTTATTGGAACAGGGGGCGCGGCAGCCCCAGCATTTT. Translated: CASSLLEQGARQPQHF.

V usage is TRBV10-1 and J usage is TRBJ2-7, with 7 bases lining up with TRBD2. J gave up 2 bases and V 0 bases, and 4 bases lay outside the gene matches. The germline V gene encodes CDR1 WNHNN and CDR2 SYGVQD (reference sequence). This CDR3 is 15 amino acids long. CDR3 bases: TGCGCCAGCAGTGAGTCGGCGGGGGAAACCTACGAGCAGTACTTC. Translated: CASSESAGETYEQYF.

CDR3 loop: CASGTGRTTNEKLFF. Here the CDR3 DNA reads TGCGCCAGCGGGACAGGGCGTACAACTAATGAAAAACTGTTTTTT. This chain links TRBV5-1 with TRBJ1-4; 9 bases match TRBD1. The CDR3 length is 15 residues. J gave up 0 bases and V 7 bases, and 4 bases lay outside the gene matches. Germline lookup yields CDR1 SGHRS and CDR2 YFSETQ.

The chain is built from TRBV18 and TRBJ2-2, with 8 bases aligning to TRBD1. This CDR3 comprises 16 residues. Germline V CDR1 and CDR2: KGHSH, LQKENI. V was clipped by 3 bases and J by 3 bases; unmatched bases: 6. The CDR3 reads CASSPETGEDTGELFF. For the CDR3, the DNA is TGTGCCAGCTCACCGGAGACAGGGGAGGACACCGGGGAGCTGTTTTTT.

The chain couples TRBV11-2 to TRBJ2-7; 9 bases are a match to TRBD1. Germline CDR1 is SGHAT and CDR2 is FQNNGV. The ends lost 3 bases at V and 4 bases at J; junction bases unmatched: 7. This CDR3 region has 15 residues. This chain's CDR3 is CASSLGQGGFYEQYF. The CDR3 nucleotides read TGTGCCAGCAGCTTGGGACAGGGAGGTTTTTACGAGCAGTACTTC.

The rearrangement joins TRBV27 to TRBJ1-4; D uncertain. Trimming shortened V by 4 bases and J by 0 bases, and 9 bases separated the two germline ends. CDR3 length: 15 residues. Germline assignment: CDR1 MNHEY and CDR2 SMNVEV (reference sequence). The CDR3 spells CASSSEGATNEKLFF. CDR3 in DNA: TGTGCCAGCAGTTCCGAGGGAGCAACTAATGAAAAACTGTTTTTT.

This chain uses TRBV5-6 with TRBJ1-1, with TRBD1 matching over 7 bases. The CDR3 contains 15 residues. CDR1 and CDR2 (germline): SGHDT, YYEEEE. The V and J ends lost 3 bases and 3 bases, in that order; junction bases with no gene match: 8. This chain's CDR3 is CASSWVDRPYTEAFF. Here the CDR3 DNA reads TGTGCCAGCAGCTGGGTGGACAGGCCATACACTGAAGCTTTCTTT.

This sequence joins TRBV7-8 and TRBJ1-2, with TRBD1 matching over 10 bases. Germline CDR1 SGHVS, CDR2 FQNEAQ. This CDR3 is 15 amino acids long. V trimming: 5 bases; J trimming: 3 bases; junction bases outside the gene matches: 6. Written as DNA, the CDR3 is TGTGCCAGCAGCGGTGACAGGGGGCTGGACTATGGCTACACCTTC. This codes for CASSGDRGLDYGYTF.

This clone has just one count. V and J are TRBV7-6 and TRBJ2-7; TRBD2 is a possible D gene (5 bases). Germline CDR1 is SGHVS and CDR2 is FNYEAQ. The CDR3 is 14 amino acids. The V and J ends lost 8 bases and 3 bases respectively, with 17 bases between them. The CDR3 loop is CASSRASQSYEQYF. The CDR3 DNA sequence: TGTGCCAGCTCGCGGGCCAGTCAGAGCTACGAGCAGTACTTC.

This clone was seen only a few times. This sequence joins TRBV5-4 and TRBJ1-2; TRBD1 aligns across 7 bases. This CDR3 is 14 amino acids long. Germline loops: CDR1 SGHNT, CDR2 YYREEE (reference sequence). V was clipped by 0 bases and J by 1 base; unmatched bases: 0. The CDR3 loop reads CASSLDRGNYGYTF. In nucleotides, the CDR3 is TGTGCCAGCAGCTTGGACAGGGGTAACTATGGCTACACCTTC.

The table lists this clone with a few counts. The V gene is TRBV10-2, the J gene TRBJ1-5; a possible D gene is TRBD1 (6 bases). V was pared by 7 bases and J by 2 bases, with 9 bases between. Germline V lookup: CDR1 WSHSY, CDR2 SAAADI. CDR3 length: 13 residues. CDR3 bases: TGCGCCAGCACACAGGGCGGCAATCAGCCCCAGCATTTT. This sequence encodes CASTQGGNQPQHF.

The chain combines TRBV6-2 or TRBV6-3 with TRBJ1-1; 8 positions match TRBD1. There are 17 residues in the CDR3. Trimming cost V 2 bases and J 1 base; bases outside gene matches: 9. From germline, CDR1 is MNHEY and CDR2 SVGEGT. The CDR3 bases are TGTGCCAGCAGTTACACGAGACGGACAGGGAGGAACACTGAAGCTTTCTTT. It codes for CASSYTRRTGRNTEAFF.

V is TRBV5-6 and J is TRBJ1-6, with 7 bases aligning to TRBD1. The junction had 1 base not matched to a gene; V was cut back by 1 base and J by 6 bases. The germline V gene encodes CDR1 SGHDT and CDR2 YYEEEE. The CDR3 consists of 14 residues. For the CDR3, the DNA is TGTGCCAGCAGCTTGACAGGGGTTAATTCACCCCTCCACTTT. Its protein is CASSLTGVNSPLHF.

This rearrangement joins TRBV18 to TRBJ2-5, with 7 bases that match TRBD2. Germline CDR1 is KGHSH and CDR2 is LQKENI. CDR3 size: 14 residues. The V and J ends lost 4 bases and 1 base, in that order; junction bases with no gene match: 3. Here the CDR3 DNA reads TGTGCCAGCTCACGACAGCGGGGCCAAGAGACCCAGTACTTC. Protein sequence: CASSRQRGQETQYF. The variable domain in full, with the rest retrieved from reference TRBV18 and TRBJ2-5, is NAGVMQNPRHLVRRRGQEARLRCSPMKGHSHVYWYRQLPEEGLKFMVYLQKENIIDESGMPKERFSAEFPKEGPSILRIQQVVRGDSAAYFCASSRQRGQETQYFGPGTRLLVL.

The rearrangement uses TRBV5-1 and TRBJ1-1, with a possible D match to TRBD1 (5 bases). The V end was cut by 7 bases, the J end by 5 bases, with 21 bases between. CDR1 and CDR2 (germline): SGHRS, YFSETQ. The CDR3 extends over 15 amino acids. CDR3: CASHLGHQTPTEAFF. The CDR3 coding sequence is TGCGCCAGCCATCTGGGGCATCAGACACCAACTGAAGCTTTCTTT.

CDR3 amino acids: CASSLGSGRVQLFF. The CDR3 DNA sequence: TGTGCCAGCAGCTTAGGAAGTGGGCGAGTTCAGCTGTTTTTT. The chain joins TRBV7-9 to TRBJ1-4; D remains unclear. Germline CDR1 reads SEHNR; CDR2 reads FQNEAQ (reference sequence). This CDR3 comprises 14 residues. Trimming pared 1 base from V and 14 bases from J, leaving 17 bases between.

This clone was recorded only once. The J gene is TRBJ1-3, the V gene TRBV3-1 (or the pseudogene TRBV3-2), with D unresolved. V was pared by 6 bases and J by 2 bases, with 14 bases between. The CDR3 spans 15 residues. Germline V CDR1 and CDR2: LGHDT, YNNKEL (reference sequence). The CDR3 DNA sequence: TGTGCCAGCAGTTTCTCGACCGGGGCTGGAAACACCATATATTTT. It yields the protein CASSFSTGAGNTIYF.

This clone turned up a few times. This chain uses TRBV9 with TRBJ1-3; 10 positions agree with TRBD1. Germline V gene data show CDR1 as SGDLS and CDR2 as YYNGEE. V lost 4 bases, J lost 4 bases, and 8 bases stayed unmatched. This CDR3 has 16 amino acids. The CDR3 DNA is TGTGCCAGCAGCCCAAGACAGGGGGCTACCGGAAACACCATATATTTT. Translation gives CASSPRQGATGNTIYF. The full variable domain, rest sourced from reference TRBV9 and TRBJ1-3, is DSGVTQTPKHLITATGQRVTLRCSPRSGDLSVYWYQQSLDQGLQFLIQYYNGEERAKGNILERFSAQQFPDLHSELNLSSLELGDSALYFCASSPRQGATGNTIYFGEGSWLTVV.

V usage is TRBV12-3 or TRBV12-4 and J usage is TRBJ1-5; no firm D call. The CDR3 has 12 residues. Trimming removed 7 bases from V and 2 bases from J, with 6 bases in between. CDR3 in amino acids: CASNIGNQPQHF. CDR3 bases: TGTGCCAGCAACATTGGCAATCAGCCCCAGCATTTT.

The gene calls are TRBV29-1 and TRBJ1-4; D not certain. Germline loops: CDR1 SQVTM, CDR2 ANQGSEA. This CDR3 region has 13 residues. The V and J ends lost 4 bases and 8 bases respectively, with 14 bases between them. The CDR3 bases are TGCAGCGTTGCCGAGCGGGCCTACGAAAAACTGTTTTTT. It yields the protein CSVAERAYEKLFF.

CDR3 sequence (DNA): TGTGCCAGCAGAAGGTACGGAGCAAGCAATCAGCCCCAGCATTTT. This sequence encodes CASRRYGASNQPQHF. V and J are TRBV5-4 and TRBJ1-5; D remains unclear. The CDR3 is made up of 15 amino acids. The germline V gene encodes CDR1 SGHNT and CDR2 YYREEE (reference sequence). Trimming cost V 5 bases and J 1 base, with 13 bases left between them.

This rearrangement joins TRBV6-4 to TRBJ2-1; possibly TRBD1 for D (5 bases). CDR1 is MRHNA and CDR2 is SNTAGT in the germline V gene. The V and J ends lost 8 bases and 1 base respectively, with 15 bases between them. The CDR3 runs to 15 residues. CDR3: CASRREAGSYNEQFF. The CDR3 DNA sequence: TGTGCCAGCCGACGAGAAGCAGGGTCCTACAATGAGCAGTTCTTC.

The CDR3 region has the DNA TGTGCCAGCACCTGGGGGGATGGGGCCAACGTCCTGACTTTC. It specifies CASTWGDGANVLTF. The chain combines TRBV7-9 with TRBJ2-6, with D possibly matching TRBD2 (6 bases). Trimming shortened V by 7 bases and J by 3 bases, and 10 bases separated the two germline ends. Per the germline V gene, CDR1 is SEHNR and CDR2 is FQNEAQ (reference sequence). The CDR3 is 14 amino acids.

This chain links TRBV6-5 with TRBJ1-5, with D possibly matching TRBD1 (5 bases). The germline CDR1 and CDR2 sequences are MNHEY and SVGAGI. Trimming took off 5 bases at V and 7 bases at J, with 18 bases between the two ends. The CDR3 totals 15 residues. CDR3 nucleotides: TGTGCCAGCAGTCCGGGGGGAGCCCGAGCCCAGCCCCAGCATTTT. This encodes CASSPGGARAQPQHF.